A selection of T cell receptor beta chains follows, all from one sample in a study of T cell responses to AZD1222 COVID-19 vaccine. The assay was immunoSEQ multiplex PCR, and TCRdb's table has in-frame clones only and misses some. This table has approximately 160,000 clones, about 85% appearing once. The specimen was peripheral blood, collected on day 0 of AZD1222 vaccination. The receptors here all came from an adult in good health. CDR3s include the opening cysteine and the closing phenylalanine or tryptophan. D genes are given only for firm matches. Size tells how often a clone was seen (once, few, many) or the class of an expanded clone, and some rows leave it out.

CDR3 DNA: TGTGCCAGCTCACTAGCGGGAGATAAAGATGAGCAGTTCTTC
CDR3 protein: CASSLAGDKDEQFF
J gene: TRBJ2-1
V gene: TRBV2
CDR3 length: 14
D gene: TRBD2
clone size: -

CDR3 DNA: TGTGCCAGCACCGGACTAGCCGGATCCGCGGCCAATGAGCAGTTCTTC
CDR3 protein: CASTGLAGSAANEQFF
J gene: TRBJ2-1
V gene: TRBV2
CDR3 length: 16
D gene: TRBD2
clone size: -

CDR3 DNA: TGCGCCAGCAGTGAGTTGACTAGCTCAAATGAGCAGTTCTTC
CDR3 protein: CASSELTSSNEQFF
J gene: TRBJ2-1
V gene: TRBV10-1
CDR3 length: 14
D gene: TRBD2
clone size: -

CDR3 DNA: TGTGCCAGCAGCCAAGGGGAAGACTATGGCTACACCTTC
CDR3 protein: CASSQGEDYGYTF
J gene: TRBJ1-2
V gene: TRBV3-1/TRBV3-2
CDR3 length: 13
D gene: -
clone size: -

CDR3 DNA: TGTGCCAGCCGGCCACTGGACAGGAGAGCCTACGAGCAGTACTTC
CDR3 protein: CASRPLDRRAYEQYF
J gene: TRBJ2-7
V gene: TRBV6-5
CDR3 length: 15
D gene: TRBD1
clone size: once

CDR3 DNA: TGTGCCAGCAGCTTAGATGGACAGATTAACACTGAAGCTTTCTTT
CDR3 protein: CASSLDGQINTEAFF
J gene: TRBJ1-1
V gene: TRBV11-3
CDR3 length: 15
D gene: -
clone size: -

CDR3 DNA: TGTGCCAGCACCAGAATCAGGGACACTGAAGCTTTCTTT
CDR3 protein: CASTRIRDTEAFF
J gene: TRBJ1-1
V gene: TRBV7-2
CDR3 length: 13
D gene: -
clone size: -

CDR3 DNA: TGTGCCAGCAGTCAGGAGTTTGGCTATGGCTACACCTTC
CDR3 protein: CASSQEFGYGYTF
J gene: TRBJ1-2
V gene: TRBV6-5
CDR3 length: 13
D gene: -
clone size: few

CDR3 DNA: TGTGCCAGCAGTTTCCGCCACGACGGGACCCAGTACTTC
CDR3 protein: CASSFRHDGTQYF
J gene: TRBJ2-5
V gene: TRBV28
CDR3 length: 13
D gene: -
clone size: -

CDR3 DNA: TGTGCCAGCAGCCGCGGGACTAGCGGAGCGAACACCGGGGAGCTGTTTTTT
CDR3 protein: CASSRGTSGANTGELFF
J gene: TRBJ2-2
V gene: TRBV5-6
CDR3 length: 17
D gene: TRBD2
clone size: -

CDR3 DNA: TGTGCCAGCAGCGTCGACAGTACCTACGAGCAGTACTTC
CDR3 protein: CASSVDSTYEQYF
J gene: TRBJ2-7
V gene: TRBV9
CDR3 length: 13
D gene: -
clone size: -

CDR3 DNA: TGTGCCAGCAGCTTGCAGGGTAGGACAGATACGCAGTATTTT
CDR3 protein: CASSLQGRTDTQYF
J gene: TRBJ2-3
V gene: TRBV5-8
CDR3 length: 14
D gene: -
clone size: -

CDR3 DNA: TGCGCCAGCAGCCAAGGACAGCAGCAGTACTTC
CDR3 protein: CASSQGQQQYF
J gene: TRBJ2-7
V gene: TRBV4-1
CDR3 length: 11
D gene: -
clone size: -

CDR3 DNA: TGTGCCAGCAGCTTCGGGCGGGAGTATTCAGATACGCAGTATTTT
CDR3 protein: CASSFGREYSDTQYF
J gene: TRBJ2-3
V gene: TRBV11-3
CDR3 length: 15
D gene: TRBD2
clone size: -

CDR3 DNA: TGCGCCAGCAGCCAAGGGGGGACAGCCACCGGGGAGCTGTTTTTT
CDR3 protein: CASSQGGTATGELFF
J gene: TRBJ2-2
V gene: TRBV5-1
CDR3 length: 15
D gene: -
clone size: -

CDR3 DNA: TGTGCCAGTTCGCATGGCAGCCATCGGGGGAACACTGAAGCTTTCTTT
CDR3 protein: CASSHGSHRGNTEAFF
J gene: TRBJ1-1
V gene: TRBV19
CDR3 length: 16
D gene: -
clone size: -

CDR3 DNA: TGTGCCAGCAGCCAAGACTACAGCACAGATACGCAGTATTTT
CDR3 protein: CASSQDYSTDTQYF
J gene: TRBJ2-3
V gene: TRBV7-2
CDR3 length: 14
D gene: -
clone size: -

CDR3 DNA: TGTGCCAGCAGCCAAGGAGCACACTATAATTCACCCCTCCACTTT
CDR3 protein: CASSQGAHYNSPLHF
J gene: TRBJ1-6
V gene: TRBV14
CDR3 length: 15
D gene: -
clone size: -

CDR3 DNA: TGTGCCAGCAGTTCACCCAGTCGGGGGGACTATGGCTACACCTTC
CDR3 protein: CASSSPSRGDYGYTF
J gene: TRBJ1-2
V gene: TRBV27
CDR3 length: 15
D gene: -
clone size: few

CDR3 DNA: TGTGCCAGTAGTAGGGGGGACAGCGCAACTAATGAAAAACTGTTTTTT
CDR3 protein: CASSRGDSATNEKLFF
J gene: TRBJ1-4
V gene: TRBV19
CDR3 length: 16
D gene: TRBD1
clone size: -

CDR3 DNA: TGTGCCACCAGCAGAGAAGGTAGCGGGAATTCCTACAATGAGCAGTTCTTC
CDR3 protein: CATSREGSGNSYNEQFF
J gene: TRBJ2-1
V gene: TRBV15
CDR3 length: 17
D gene: TRBD2
clone size: few

CDR3 DNA: TGCGCCTCTGGGCCCTCCCCCTCAGGGCAGTACTTC
CDR3 protein: CASGPSPSGQYF
J gene: TRBJ2-7
V gene: TRBV10-2
CDR3 length: 12
D gene: -
clone size: -

CDR3 DNA: TGTGCCAGCAGTGGGGGACAGAAAAGCTACGAGCAGTACTTC
CDR3 protein: CASSGGQKSYEQYF
J gene: TRBJ2-7
V gene: TRBV6-4
CDR3 length: 14
D gene: TRBD1
clone size: -

CDR3 DNA: TGCAGCGTTGAAACTAGCGGGCTATACGAGCAGTACTTC
CDR3 protein: CSVETSGLYEQYF
J gene: TRBJ2-7
V gene: TRBV29-1
CDR3 length: 13
D gene: TRBD2
clone size: -

CDR3 DNA: TGTGCCAGTAGTAAGGGGACCGGGCAGGTATATGGCTACACCTTC
CDR3 protein: CASSKGTGQVYGYTF
J gene: TRBJ1-2
V gene: TRBV19
CDR3 length: 15
D gene: -
clone size: -

CDR3 DNA: TGTGCCAGCACCAACCCTTCTGGGGGAGGGTCCTACAATGAGCAGTTCTTC
CDR3 protein: CASTNPSGGGSYNEQFF
J gene: TRBJ2-1
V gene: TRBV7-9
CDR3 length: 17
D gene: TRBD2
clone size: -